This T cell receptor beta chain was sequenced during a study of T cells in Graves' hyperthyroidism and ophthalmopathy. These patients, aged 18 to 65, had recently diagnosed hyperthyroidism lasting under 2 months. Exclusion followed for patients with uncontrolled infection, other autoimmune disease, pregnancy or lactation. Diagnosing involved the use of clinical symptoms, serum thyroxine and TRAb, thyroid ultrasound and orbital computed tomography. Amplified TCR beta CDR3 regions derived from RNA transcripts. An initial round of RT-PCR targeting the TCR CDR3 relied on the HTBI primer set. TCRdb called the multiplex PCR reads again in MiXCR, with one record for every CDR3 protein. The sample has 550,000 to 800,000 distinct CDR3 sequences, roughly a sixth seen once; the top ten hold about a sixth. Looked up from germline, CDR1 is SGHRS and CDR2 is YFSETQ. Deletions cut 4 bases from V and 5 bases from J, with 25 bases between. The CDR3 totals 18 residues.

There are a few counts of this clonotype. The sample consisted of blood. This sequence joins TRBV5-1 and TRBJ2-1, with unresolved D. This sequence was found in a man aged 50-59 years with Graves' hyperthyroidism. The CDR3 DNA sequence: TGCGCCAGCAGCCCAAATGCCCTCCTTCGCGGCAGAAACAATGAGCAGTTCTTC. Its protein product is CASSPNALLRGRNNEQFF.